This T cell receptor beta chain stems from a study of response to subunit inactivated influenza vaccine. Study-wide results and caveats: The authors suggested that few new T cells are recruited per seasonal influenza vaccination.

V shed 4 bases and J shed 8 bases, with 12 bases lying between them. CDR3 length: 13 amino acids. From germline, CDR1 is SGDLS and CDR2 YYNGEE. Remarks on this clonotype: What it binds is unknown.

TCRdb ran MiXCR on the RT-PCR reads and lists one entry per CDR3 protein. The data show under 850,000 distinct CDR3 sequences, around 20% seen once. This receptor was identified in a man in his forties or fifties who received an inactivated influenza vaccine. The specimen comprised PBMCs from blood, sampled more than 4 days after vaccination. The chain carries TRBV9 and TRBJ2-2; TRBD2 is a possible D gene (5 bases). CDR3 residues: CASSPRWEGELFF. The CDR3 DNA follows: TGTGCCAGCAGCCCAAGGTGGGAGGGGGAGCTGTTTTTT.